Listed below are T cell receptor beta chains from one sample, sequenced in a study of blood T cell repertoires in COVID-19. Measured with immunoSEQ multiplex PCR; TCRdb has only the in-frame clones, and not every one. The sample yields about 100,000 clones, just under 80% seen once. The sequencing sample was made of peripheral blood. These receptors were taken from a man aged 65 to 79 with active or convalescent COVID-19. Each CDR3 is given with its conserved first and last residue. A D gene is named only where the DNA matches it firmly. Clone size appears in some rows only: once, few, many, or a class for an expanded clone.

clone size: .; J gene: TRBJ2-7; V gene: TRBV7-6; D gene: TRBD1; CDR3 protein: CASSLVGQGSYEQYF; CDR3 DNA: TGTGCCAGCAGCTTAGTGGGACAGGGTTCCTACGAGCAGTACTTC
clone size: .; J gene: TRBJ1-1; V gene: TRBV19; D gene: TRBD1; CDR3 protein: CASSSGGWNTEAFF; CDR3 DNA: TGTGCCAGTAGTTCAGGGGGATGGAACACTGAAGCTTTCTTT
clone size: few; J gene: TRBJ2-7; V gene: TRBV5-1; D gene: .; CDR3 protein: CASSLEGTYEQYF; CDR3 DNA: TGCGCCAGCAGCTTGGAGGGGACCTACGAGCAGTACTTC
clone size: .; J gene: TRBJ2-7; V gene: TRBV6-2/TRBV6-3; D gene: TRBD2; CDR3 protein: CASSLPRTSGRGYEQYF; CDR3 DNA: TGTGCCAGCAGCCTACCTCGGACTAGCGGGAGAGGTTACGAGCAGTACTTC
clone size: .; J gene: TRBJ1-1; V gene: TRBV2; D gene: .; CDR3 protein: CASSSQGKNTEAFF; CDR3 DNA: TGTGCCAGCAGCTCCCAGGGCAAGAACACTGAAGCTTTCTTT
clone size: .; J gene: TRBJ2-7; V gene: TRBV29-1; D gene: TRBD2; CDR3 protein: CSVGAGGTYEQYF; CDR3 DNA: TGCAGCGTTGGTGCGGGAGGCACCTACGAGCAGTACTTC
clone size: .; J gene: TRBJ2-1; V gene: TRBV7-9; D gene: .; CDR3 protein: CASSQRRRRDEQFF; CDR3 DNA: TGTGCCAGCAGCCAACGCCGGAGAAGAGATGAGCAGTTCTTC
clone size: .; J gene: TRBJ1-5; V gene: TRBV7-8; D gene: .; CDR3 protein: CASSLAMGGNQPQHF; CDR3 DNA: TGTGCCAGCAGCTTAGCGATGGGGGGGAATCAGCCCCAGCATTTT
clone size: .; J gene: TRBJ2-4; V gene: TRBV28; D gene: TRBD2; CDR3 protein: CASSEAAGGSAKNIQYF; CDR3 DNA: TGTGCCAGCAGCGAAGCCGCGGGGGGCAGCGCCAAAAACATTCAGTACTTC
clone size: .; J gene: TRBJ2-1; V gene: TRBV11-2; D gene: .; CDR3 protein: CASSLDSAYEQFF; CDR3 DNA: TGTGCCAGCAGCTTAGATAGTGCTTATGAGCAGTTCTTC
clone size: .; J gene: TRBJ2-1; V gene: TRBV4-2; D gene: TRBD2; CDR3 protein: CASSLRTSGWENEQFF; CDR3 DNA: TGTGCCAGCAGCCTCCGGACTAGCGGGTGGGAAAATGAGCAGTTCTTC
clone size: .; J gene: TRBJ2-3; V gene: TRBV10-3; D gene: .; CDR3 protein: CAISVTGAGWADTQYF; CDR3 DNA: TGTGCCATCAGTGTAACGGGCGCGGGGTGGGCAGATACGCAGTATTTT
clone size: once; J gene: TRBJ2-7; V gene: TRBV5-1; D gene: .; CDR3 protein: CASSLDRPLRDEQYF; CDR3 DNA: TGCGCCAGCAGCTTGGACAGACCACTGAGGGACGAGCAGTACTTC
clone size: .; J gene: TRBJ1-2; V gene: TRBV5-1; D gene: TRBD1; CDR3 protein: CASSLEMKGAEGYTF; CDR3 DNA: TGCGCCAGCAGCTTGGAAATGAAGGGGGCGGAGGGCTACACCTTC
clone size: .; J gene: TRBJ1-3; V gene: TRBV18; D gene: TRBD1; CDR3 protein: CASSQGAGGNTIYF; CDR3 DNA: TGTGCCAGCTCACAGGGGGCTGGTGGAAACACCATATATTTT
clone size: many; J gene: TRBJ1-1; V gene: TRBV30; D gene: .; CDR3 protein: CAWSGFGQAFF; CDR3 DNA: TGTGCCTGGAGTGGATTTGGGCAAGCTTTCTTT
clone size: .; J gene: TRBJ2-1; V gene: TRBV10-3; D gene: TRBD1; CDR3 protein: CAISENYRGRENEQFF; CDR3 DNA: TGTGCCATCAGTGAGAACTACAGGGGGCGAGAGAATGAGCAGTTCTTC
clone size: .; J gene: TRBJ2-7; V gene: TRBV6-6; D gene: TRBD2; CDR3 protein: CASGHGRDFEQYF; CDR3 DNA: TGTGCCAGCGGACATGGGAGGGATTTCGAGCAGTACTTC
clone size: .; J gene: TRBJ2-3; V gene: TRBV11-3; D gene: TRBD1; CDR3 protein: CASSPWTGAHTQYF; CDR3 DNA: TGTGCCAGCAGCCCTTGGACAGGTGCCCATACGCAGTATTTT
clone size: .; J gene: TRBJ2-7; V gene: TRBV30; D gene: .; CDR3 protein: CAWSPGSYEQYF; CDR3 DNA: TGTGCCTGGAGTCCAGGCTCCTACGAGCAGTACTTC
clone size: .; J gene: TRBJ2-1; V gene: TRBV19; D gene: .; CDR3 protein: CASSNREDRFF; CDR3 DNA: TGTGCCAGTAGTAACCGGGAAGATCGGTTCTTC
clone size: .; J gene: TRBJ1-2; V gene: TRBV9; D gene: TRBD1; CDR3 protein: CASSTLSGTDGYTF; CDR3 DNA: TGTGCCAGCAGCACCCTTTCCGGGACAGATGGCTACACCTTC
clone size: .; J gene: TRBJ1-6; V gene: TRBV2; D gene: TRBD1; CDR3 protein: CASSQGQSNSPLHF; CDR3 DNA: TGTGCCAGCAGCCAGGGACAGAGCAATTCACCCCTCCACTTT
clone size: .; J gene: TRBJ2-5; V gene: TRBV3-1/TRBV3-2; D gene: .; CDR3 protein: CASSQERLEGRRETQYF; CDR3 DNA: TGTGCCAGCAGCCAAGAGCGATTGGAGGGGCGTCGAGAGACCCAGTACTTC
clone size: .; J gene: TRBJ2-7; V gene: TRBV6-1; D gene: TRBD2; CDR3 protein: CASSEAGTSGSYEQYF; CDR3 DNA: TGTGCCAGCAGTGAGGCCGGGACTAGCGGGAGCTACGAGCAGTACTTC
clone size: .; J gene: TRBJ1-2; V gene: TRBV12-3/TRBV12-4; D gene: .; CDR3 protein: CAAGEGNYGYTF; CDR3 DNA: TGTGCCGCCGGGGAGGGTAACTATGGCTACACCTTC
clone size: .; J gene: TRBJ2-3; V gene: TRBV7-3; D gene: TRBD2; CDR3 protein: CASSHRSSGSHTDTQYF; CDR3 DNA: TGTGCCAGCAGCCACAGGTCTAGCGGGAGCCACACAGATACGCAGTATTTT
clone size: .; J gene: TRBJ1-6; V gene: TRBV28; D gene: .; CDR3 protein: CASSLAKHRSYNSPLHF; CDR3 DNA: TGTGCCAGCAGTTTAGCGAAGCATCGCTCCTATAATTCACCCCTCCACTTT
clone size: .; J gene: TRBJ2-3; V gene: TRBV20-1; D gene: TRBD2; CDR3 protein: CSASLAGGAGTDTQYF; CDR3 DNA: TGCAGTGCTAGTCTAGCGGGAGGCGCTGGCACAGATACGCAGTATTTT
clone size: .; J gene: TRBJ1-2; V gene: TRBV4-1; D gene: TRBD1; CDR3 protein: CASSPDRGVYTF; CDR3 DNA: TGCGCCAGCAGCCCAGACAGGGGCGTCTACACCTTC
clone size: .; J gene: TRBJ1-2; V gene: TRBV5-1; D gene: TRBD1; CDR3 protein: CASSLNPPGQTNYGYTF; CDR3 DNA: TGCGCCAGCAGCTTGAACCCGCCGGGACAGACTAACTATGGCTACACCTTC
clone size: .; J gene: TRBJ2-7; V gene: TRBV12-3/TRBV12-4; D gene: TRBD1; CDR3 protein: CASTTGTGSEQYF; CDR3 DNA: TGTGCCAGCACCACCGGGACAGGGAGCGAGCAGTACTTC
clone size: .; J gene: TRBJ1-1; V gene: TRBV7-2; D gene: .; CDR3 protein: CASSPAGRFNTEAFF; CDR3 DNA: TGTGCCAGCAGCCCAGCGGGACGTTTTAACACTGAAGCTTTCTTT
clone size: .; J gene: TRBJ1-5; V gene: TRBV4-1; D gene: .; CDR3 protein: CASSQPGWGLNQPQHF; CDR3 DNA: TGCGCCAGCAGCCAACCTGGCTGGGGGCTTAATCAGCCCCAGCATTTT
clone size: .; J gene: TRBJ1-2; V gene: TRBV4-3; D gene: .; CDR3 protein: CASSQVLRGREKGYTF; CDR3 DNA: TGCGCCAGCAGCCAAGTTTTACGGGGTCGGGAAAAAGGCTACACCTTC
clone size: few; J gene: TRBJ2-7; V gene: TRBV24-1; D gene: .; CDR3 protein: CATSDELGVDEQYF; CDR3 DNA: TGTGCCACCAGTGATGAGCTCGGGGTTGACGAGCAGTACTTC
clone size: once; J gene: TRBJ2-7; V gene: TRBV5-4; D gene: TRBD1; CDR3 protein: CASSRAGTGHQWGF; CDR3 DNA: TGTGCCAGCAGCCGAGCCGGGACAGGACACCAATGGGGATTC
clone size: .; J gene: TRBJ2-5; V gene: TRBV2; D gene: .; CDR3 protein: CASGAGETQYF; CDR3 DNA: TGTGCCAGCGGAGCGGGAGAGACCCAGTACTTC
clone size: few; J gene: TRBJ1-2; V gene: TRBV29-1; D gene: .; CDR3 protein: CSATTGGYGYTF; CDR3 DNA: TGCAGCGCCACAACTGGCGGTTATGGCTACACCTTC
clone size: .; J gene: TRBJ2-1; V gene: TRBV28; D gene: .; CDR3 protein: CASSLAGTSEQFF; CDR3 DNA: TGTGCCAGCAGTTTAGCGGGGACCTCTGAGCAGTTCTTC
clone size: .; J gene: TRBJ1-2; V gene: TRBV15; D gene: .; CDR3 protein: CATSREVTAPEGYTF; CDR3 DNA: TGTGCCACCAGCAGAGAAGTGACCGCCCCGGAGGGCTACACCTTC
clone size: .; J gene: TRBJ2-7; V gene: TRBV4-3; D gene: TRBD1; CDR3 protein: CASSQGLWGQGVPYEQYF; CDR3 DNA: TGCGCCAGCAGCCAAGGCCTTTGGGGCCAGGGGGTTCCCTACGAGCAGTACTTC
clone size: .; J gene: TRBJ2-1; V gene: TRBV11-3; D gene: .; CDR3 protein: CASSLDGFNEQFF; CDR3 DNA: TGTGCCAGCAGCTTAGACGGGTTCAATGAGCAGTTCTTC
clone size: .; J gene: TRBJ2-3; V gene: TRBV11-2; D gene: TRBD2; CDR3 protein: CASSPLGTSEPTDTQYF; CDR3 DNA: TGTGCCAGCAGCCCTCTGGGGACTAGCGAACCCACAGATACGCAGTATTTT
clone size: .; J gene: TRBJ1-6; V gene: TRBV7-9; D gene: .; CDR3 protein: CASSTAGGGHNSPLHF; CDR3 DNA: TGTGCCAGCAGCACCGCGGGAGGAGGGCATAATTCACCCCTCCACTTT
clone size: .; J gene: TRBJ2-7; V gene: TRBV3-1/TRBV3-2; D gene: .; CDR3 protein: CASSQVKVRGEQYF; CDR3 DNA: TGTGCCAGCAGCCAAGTTAAGGTCCGGGGCGAGCAGTACTTC
clone size: .; J gene: TRBJ1-6; V gene: TRBV11-2; D gene: TRBD1; CDR3 protein: CASSLGTGSHSSYNSPLHF; CDR3 DNA: TGTGCCAGCAGCTTAGGGACAGGGTCTCATAGCTCCTATAATTCACCCCTCCACTTT
clone size: .; J gene: TRBJ2-1; V gene: TRBV5-1; D gene: TRBD1; CDR3 protein: CASSLRTGNAPEQFF; CDR3 DNA: TGCGCCAGCAGCTTACGGACAGGGAACGCCCCGGAGCAGTTCTTC
clone size: .; J gene: TRBJ2-5; V gene: TRBV7-2; D gene: TRBD2; CDR3 protein: CASSPRLVGRGETQYF; CDR3 DNA: TGTGCCAGCAGCCCACGACTAGTGGGGAGGGGAGAGACCCAGTACTTC
clone size: .; J gene: TRBJ1-4; V gene: TRBV2; D gene: TRBD1; CDR3 protein: CASSEGGQGEEKLFF; CDR3 DNA: TGTGCCAGCAGTGAAGGGGGACAGGGAGAGGAAAAACTGTTTTTT
clone size: .; J gene: TRBJ1-2; V gene: TRBV6-5; D gene: TRBD1; CDR3 protein: CASSGTGGGYTF; CDR3 DNA: TGTGCCAGCAGCGGGACAGGGGGTGGCTACACCTTC
clone size: .; J gene: TRBJ2-7; V gene: TRBV27; D gene: TRBD2; CDR3 protein: CASSFSSGAPSYEQYF; CDR3 DNA: TGTGCCAGCAGTTTCTCTAGCGGGGCACCCTCCTACGAGCAGTACTTC
clone size: .; J gene: TRBJ1-3; V gene: TRBV6-6; D gene: .; CDR3 protein: CASLLPTGSGNTIYF; CDR3 DNA: TGTGCCAGCCTTCTTCCTACAGGGAGCGGAAACACCATATATTTT
clone size: .; J gene: TRBJ1-3; V gene: TRBV12-3/TRBV12-4; D gene: .; CDR3 protein: CASSPGFGNTIYF; CDR3 DNA: TGTGCCAGCAGTCCCGGGTTCGGAAACACCATATATTTT